The rows below give T cell receptor beta chains drawn from one sample of a study of blood T cell repertoires in COVID-19. Generated by immunoSEQ multiplex PCR, the TCRdb table keeps only in-frame clones and is missing some. The table has around 130,000 clones, almost 85% seen once. Sequencing was performed on peripheral blood. The source is a man in his sixties with acute or convalescent COVID-19. Both conserved end residues are part of each CDR3. The D gene is left open where the match is weak. Some rows mark clone size as missing; the rest say once, few, many or name a class of expanded clone.

j_gene	abundance	v_gene	d_gene	CDR3aa	CDR3nt
TRBJ1-3	NA	TRBV5-6	NA	CASSLRTATVPSGNTIYF	TGTGCCAGCAGCTTGAGGACAGCGACCGTCCCCTCTGGAAACACCATATATTTT
TRBJ1-2	NA	TRBV2	TRBD1	CVIRDRGRNYGYTF	TGTGTCATTCGGGACAGGGGGCGGAACTATGGCTACACCTTC
TRBJ2-3	NA	TRBV18	NA	CASSPIGSGTDTQYF	TGTGCCAGCTCACCGATCGGGAGCGGCACAGATACGCAGTATTTT
TRBJ2-7	NA	TRBV5-6	NA	CASSSPGFYEQYF	TGTGCCAGCAGCTCGCCAGGGTTCTACGAGCAGTACTTC
TRBJ2-7	NA	TRBV5-1	NA	CASSWTGGNYEQYF	TGCGCCAGCAGCTGGACGGGGGGCAACTACGAGCAGTACTTC
TRBJ1-2	NA	TRBV6-1	NA	CASSEGDGNHYTF	TGTGCCAGCAGTGAGGGAGACGGTAATCACTACACCTTC
TRBJ2-7	NA	TRBV9	TRBD2	CASSATSGSYEQYF	TGTGCCAGCAGCGCGACTAGCGGGAGTTACGAGCAGTACTTC
TRBJ2-6	NA	TRBV5-1	TRBD2	CASSRLGLAAPPGANVLTF	TGCGCCAGCAGCCGACTTGGACTAGCGGCTCCACCTGGGGCCAACGTCCTGACTTTC
TRBJ1-1	once	TRBV3-1/TRBV3-2	NA	CASSQDLSRGTEAFF	TGTGCCAGCAGCCAAGATCTTTCCAGGGGCACTGAAGCTTTCTTT
TRBJ1-3	NA	TRBV6-4	NA	CARWTASGNTIYF	TGTGCCAGATGGACAGCCTCTGGAAACACCATATATTTT
TRBJ1-1	NA	TRBV29-1	TRBD1	CSAGQGANTEAFF	TGCAGCGCCGGACAGGGGGCGAACACTGAAGCTTTCTTT
TRBJ1-1	NA	TRBV10-2	TRBD1	CASSQQGGTEAFF	TGCGCCAGCAGTCAGCAGGGGGGAACTGAAGCTTTCTTT
TRBJ2-7	once	TRBV6-4	TRBD2	CASSDVIERESDEQYF	TGTGCCAGCAGTGACGTTATCGAGCGGGAGTCAGACGAGCAGTACTTC
TRBJ1-1	NA	TRBV21-1	NA	CASSKERSTGEDTEAFF	TGTGCCAGCAGCAAAGAGAGGTCGACAGGGGAGGACACTGAAGCTTTCTTT
TRBJ2-1	NA	TRBV18	TRBD2	CASSRSGNNEQFF	TGTGCCAGCTCCCGTAGCGGGAACAATGAGCAGTTCTTC
TRBJ2-2	NA	TRBV7-9	NA	CASSPRTATGELFF	TGTGCCAGCAGCCCCCGGACAGCCACCGGGGAGCTGTTTTTT
TRBJ2-1	NA	TRBV11-2	NA	CASSLSQGPYNEQFF	TGTGCCAGCAGCTTATCCCAGGGCCCCTACAATGAGCAGTTCTTC
TRBJ1-3	once	TRBV5-1	NA	CASGPGLSGNTIYF	TGCGCCAGCGGACCGGGACTTTCTGGAAACACCATATATTTT
TRBJ1-1	NA	TRBV25-1	NA	CASSEAKGYLNTEAFF	TGTGCCAGCAGTGAAGCGAAGGGGTACCTGAACACTGAAGCTTTCTTT
TRBJ1-2	NA	TRBV5-1	NA	CASSLVGVQGYTF	TGCGCCAGCAGCTTGGTCGGGGTACAAGGCTACACCTTC
TRBJ1-3	NA	TRBV29-1	NA	CSVQGSGNTIYF	TGCAGCGTCCAGGGCTCTGGAAACACCATATATTTT
TRBJ2-3	NA	TRBV5-6	NA	CASSLPGSDTQYF	TGTGCCAGCAGCTTGCCGGGTTCAGATACGCAGTATTTT
TRBJ2-1	NA	TRBV11-2	NA	CASSPGGEQFF	TGTGCCAGCAGCCCGGGTGGTGAGCAGTTCTTC
TRBJ2-1	once	TRBV10-3	NA	CAISERGSYNEQFF	TGTGCCATCAGTGAAAGGGGCAGTTACAATGAGCAGTTCTTC
TRBJ2-5	NA	TRBV3-1/TRBV3-2	TRBD2	CASSHQTSGMYQETQYF	TGTGCCAGCAGCCACCAGACTAGCGGGATGTACCAAGAGACCCAGTACTTC
TRBJ1-6	NA	TRBV7-9	NA	CASSLAGGSANSPLHF	TGTGCCAGCAGCTTAGCCGGGGGGTCCGCGAATTCACCCCTCCACTTT
TRBJ1-3	NA	TRBV5-1	NA	CASSDRLSGNTIYF	TGCGCCAGCAGCGACAGGCTCTCTGGAAACACCATATATTTT
TRBJ2-5	NA	TRBV20-1	TRBD2	CSASKLAGGQETQYF	TGCAGTGCTAGTAAGCTAGCGGGGGGCCAAGAGACCCAGTACTTC
TRBJ2-1	NA	TRBV4-2	TRBD2	CASSRTQSGGASYEQFF	TGTGCCAGCAGCCGGACACAGAGCGGGGGGGCTTCATATGAGCAGTTCTTC
TRBJ2-2	NA	TRBV10-2	TRBD2	CAINSGTSGTTGELFF	TGCGCCATCAACTCCGGGACTAGCGGGACCACCGGGGAGCTGTTTTTT
TRBJ1-2	NA	TRBV24-1	NA	CATSPSANYGYTF	TGTGCCACCAGTCCCTCGGCTAACTATGGCTACACCTTC
TRBJ1-6	NA	TRBV18	TRBD1	CASSLNGQGADSPLHF	TGTGCCAGCTCGCTCAACGGACAGGGGGCTGATTCACCCCTCCACTTT
TRBJ1-3	NA	TRBV14	TRBD1	CASSQDLGDRGLLPGNTIYF	TGTGCCAGCAGCCAAGATCTGGGGGACAGGGGGCTTTTACCTGGAAACACCATATATTTT
TRBJ2-4	NA	TRBV19	TRBD1	CASSIDRDLNIQYF	TGTGCCAGTAGTATCGACAGGGATTTAAACATTCAGTACTTC
TRBJ2-7	NA	TRBV7-3	NA	CASSLREGAVQYF	TGTGCCAGCAGCTTACGTGAGGGCGCGGTGCAGTACTTC
TRBJ2-7	NA	TRBV9	NA	CASSETDYNYEQYF	TGTGCCAGCAGCGAAACGGACTATAACTACGAGCAGTACTTC
TRBJ2-1	NA	TRBV11-2	TRBD2	CASSFRPFSGTSYNEQFF	TGTGCCAGCAGCTTCAGGCCTTTTAGCGGGACCTCCTACAATGAGCAGTTCTTC
TRBJ2-2	NA	TRBV11-2	TRBD1	CASSPDRGKSGELFF	TGTGCCAGCAGCCCGGACAGGGGTAAATCCGGGGAGCTGTTTTTT
TRBJ2-3	NA	TRBV10-3	NA	CAIRQISTDTQYF	TGTGCCATCCGACAGATAAGCACAGATACGCAGTATTTT
TRBJ2-3	NA	TRBV10-3	TRBD2	CAISPGLAGGDTQYF	TGTGCCATCAGTCCGGGACTAGCGGGAGGAGATACGCAGTATTTT
TRBJ2-1	NA	TRBV5-1	NA	CASSFDGRYNEQFF	TGCGCCAGCAGCTTTGACGGGAGATACAATGAGCAGTTCTTC
TRBJ2-3	NA	TRBV5-4	TRBD2	CASTTGGTRSTDTQYF	TGTGCCAGCACCACTGGCGGGACTAGGAGCACAGATACGCAGTATTTT